This T cell receptor beta chain emerged from a study of CD8 T cells in ankylosing spondylitis (dated by TCRdb to the late 2010s). Regarding the research as a whole: The study profiled T cell receptor beta repertoires in healthy donors and ankylosing spondylitis patients to find disease-linked TCR variants. The full study cohort was made up of about two dozen ankylosing spondylitis patients and 108 healthy donors. Peripheral blood was sampled, and synovial fluid was additionally collected from ankylosing spondylitis patients.

This clonotype was observed at least ten times. What this receptor recognizes is not known. No base quality values were provided; no much bigger clone lies one nucleotide off. The CDR3 runs 17 residues from the cysteine to the phenylalanine. Just CDR3 DNA is preserved here, 51 bases in frame from base 1. The germline V gene yields MNHNS for CDR1 and SASEGT for CDR2. V gives up 1 base and J gives up 0 bases, and the segment between their germline ends measures 13 bases. Instrument used: Illumina HiSeq 2500. Quantitative 5'-RACE with molecular barcodes was the method used to prepare the TCR beta libraries. The paper's data handling went like this. A new computational method, built on a probabilistic model of VDJ rearrangement, was used to identify disease-linked TCR variants. TCRdb reprocessing: public reads trimmed at Q25 with fastp, clones called with MiXCR, in-frame beta chains kept. Every CDR3 protein is listed once, alongside the most common genes and DNA of its rows. In this record, the V and J calls reflect TCRdb's handling and not the investigators' own analysis. This sample is represented by approximately 180,000 distinct CDR3 sequences; 15% to 20% of them were singletons. The ten largest make up roughly 4.5% of the sample.

Study-wide findings and limitations: A CD8+ phenotype was shown by the disease-linked clones, which were found at relatively low frequencies in peripheral blood. The disease-linked clones were reported as significantly enriched in matched synovial fluid samples from ankylosing spondylitis patients. Some motif variants had previously been reported in the synovial fluid and blood of reactive arthritis patients, which suggests shared mechanisms of disease initiation. A TCR beta motif made up of eight or nine highly homologous amino acid variants appeared to be characteristic of blood from ankylosing spondylitis patients.

Material for sequencing was blood, either unsorted or a sorted T cell fraction (not recorded which). This receptor chain uses TRBV6-1 and TRBJ2-4; the D gene cannot be resolved reliably. The sequence derives from a male donor aged 5-30 years with ankylosing spondylitis or in good health (not recorded which). Donor details come from another sample of the same person, matched by shared clones. The nucleotide sequence is given as TGTGCCAGCAGTGAAGAAGCTCGGAGACTAGCCAAAAACATTCAGTACTTC. It translates to CASSEEARRLAKNIQYF.